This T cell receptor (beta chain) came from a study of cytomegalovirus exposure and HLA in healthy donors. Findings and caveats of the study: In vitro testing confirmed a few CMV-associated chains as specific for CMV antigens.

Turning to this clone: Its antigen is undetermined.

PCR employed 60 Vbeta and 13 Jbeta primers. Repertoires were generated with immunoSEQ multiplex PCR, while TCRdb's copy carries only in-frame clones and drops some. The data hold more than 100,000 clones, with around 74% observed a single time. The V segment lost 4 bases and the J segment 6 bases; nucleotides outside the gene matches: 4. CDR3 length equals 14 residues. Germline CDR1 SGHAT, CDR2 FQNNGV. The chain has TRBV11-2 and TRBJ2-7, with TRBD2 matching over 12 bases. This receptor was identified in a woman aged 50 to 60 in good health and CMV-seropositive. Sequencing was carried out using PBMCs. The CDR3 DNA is TGTGCCAGCAGCTCTAGCGGGGGGGTTGGCGAGCAGTACTTC. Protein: CASSSSGGVGEQYF. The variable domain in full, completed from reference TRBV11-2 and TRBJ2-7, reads EAGVAQSPRYKIIEKRQSVAFWCNPISGHATLYWYQQILGQGPKLLIQFQNNGVVDDSQLPKDRFSAERLKGVDSTLKIQPAKLEDSAVYLCASSSSGGVGEQYFGPGTRLTVT.